This T cell receptor beta chain emerged from a study of T cell repertoires in cytomegalovirus infection. Study-wide background: Used in the study were CMV epitopes, some recently identified and HLA-C-restricted, others well-studied and HLA-B-restricted. Public TCR beta signature analysis indicated the presence of both CMV infection and matching HLA type.

This clonotype has just a few counts. Antigen specificity is unknown. The CDR3 is 16 residues long. After removal of 3 bases from V and 3 bases from J, the junction contained 10 bases not matched to a gene. CDR1 is SGHAT, CDR2 FQNNGV, per germline. Study observations and caveats: Cumulated frequencies of public TCR beta families served to identify carriers of CMV plus the relevant HLA. HLA-C-restricted CMV clonotypes gave the most frequent clonotype in two of eight donors.

TCRdb recomputed calls from the reads with MiXCR, one row per CDR3 protein. The table includes about 89,000 distinct CDR3 sequences, around 32% detected once. The clonotype originates from a human donor in good health (CMV status not recorded). Some clones in this sample may be carry-over from other donors' samples. The V call is TRBV11-2, the J call TRBJ1-1; 7 bases agree with TRBD1. The sample consisted of CD8+ T cells from cultured PBMCs, taken from culture after CMV antigen stimulation. The CDR3 region is CASSFPQGLWDTEAFF. The CDR3 DNA sequence: TGTGCCAGCAGCTTCCCACAGGGGCTATGGGACACTGAAGCTTTCTTT.